This T cell receptor beta chain was identified during a study of vaccination effects on CD4 cells after COVID-19. Study results and caveats: The study got few convalescent patients and did not collect any early post-infection timepoints. Clones from infection and from vaccination both contracted markedly late after vaccination.

Expansion with viral peptide pools was applied to antigen-specific CD4+ T cells by the ViraFEST assay prior to sequencing. Following culture for approximately ten days, CD4+ T cells were isolated. Testing of the vaccine recipients showed negative nucleocapsid antibodies and no prior SARS-CoV-2 infection. Replacing half the medium with IL-2 medium was done on days 3 and 7. V dropped 1 base and J dropped 7 bases, with 10 bases sitting between them. CDR3 length: 13 residues. The germline V gene encodes CDR1 SEHNR and CDR2 FQNEAQ (reference sequence). TCRdb's table, derived via immunoSEQ multiplex PCR, lists solely in-frame clones and lacks some. This sample has roughly 52,000 clones, with under 70% found just once. Of note for this clone: Its antigen is unknown.

Here the sequenced sample was CD4+ T cells from PBMCs cultured with SARS-CoV-2 spike peptides, taken before COVID-19 vaccination. The sequence was collected from a human donor who received a COVID-19 vaccine. The V and J genes are TRBV7-9 and TRBJ1-1, with D possibly TRBD1 on 5 matching bases. DNA for the CDR3: TGTGCCAGCAGCTTAGGTGCGGGGGGTGAAGCTTTCTTT. Amino acid sequence: CASSLGAGGEAFF.